Each of the 5 T cell receptor beta chains below was sequenced from the same sample in a study of blood T cell repertoires in COVID-19. The method was immunoSEQ multiplex PCR; TCRdb's version includes in-frame clones alone and lacks a portion of them. The repertoire holds around 270,000 clones, around 90% seen once, with roughly 4.9% in the top ten. Sequencing was performed on peripheral blood. The receptors derive from a woman aged 55-69 years with COVID-19, enrolled during active disease.

The chain couples TRBV6-5 to TRBJ1-6; D possibly corresponds to TRBD1 (6 bases). The V end lost 6 bases, the J end lost 5 bases, and 11 bases lay between the germline ends. Germline values: CDR1 MNHEY, CDR2 SVGAGI. CDR3 length: 14 amino acids. The CDR3 region is CASSQTGNNSPLHF. CDR3 bases: TGTGCCAGCAGCCAAACAGGGAATAATTCACCCCTCCACTTT.

A single count supports this clone. One end of the junction is discordant with germline, which a read error may explain. J is TRBJ1-6 and V is TRBV28, with D possibly matching TRBD1 (5 bases). CDR1 and CDR2 (germline): MDHEN, SYDVKM. This CDR3 spans 13 amino acids. As DNA, the CDR3 is TGTGCCGCGCGGACACTCTATAGTTCACCCCTCCACTTT. This gives the protein CAARTLYSSPLHF.

This clone was observed once. The CDR3: CASVGGYTF. The CDR3 DNA sequence: TGTGCCAGCGTCGGTGGCTACACCTTC. The chain combines TRBV5-4 with TRBJ1-2; D not resolved. Trimming pared 7 bases from V and 7 bases from J, leaving 5 bases between. Germline CDR1 SGHNT, CDR2 YYREEE (reference sequence). There are 9 residues in the CDR3.

CDR3 amino acids: CASSQLTGGETQYF. The CDR3 nucleotides are TGTGCCAGCAGCCAACTAACGGGGGGAGAGACCCAGTACTTC. The chain combines TRBV14 with TRBJ2-5; 7 bases align to TRBD2. V was pared by 2 bases and J by 4 bases, with 4 bases of the junction left unmatched. There are 14 residues in the CDR3. From germline, CDR1 is SGHDN and CDR2 FVKESK.

This chain joins TRBV28 and TRBJ2-7; 11 positions agree with TRBD2. Germline CDR1 is MDHEN and CDR2 is SYDVKM. The trim removed 2 bases at V and 1 base at J, leaving 10 bases unmatched. This CDR3 is built from 18 residues. CDR3 bases: TGTGCCAGCAGTTTAGGATATACTGGGACTAGCGGATCCTACGAGCAGTACTTC. This translates into CASSLGYTGTSGSYEQYF.